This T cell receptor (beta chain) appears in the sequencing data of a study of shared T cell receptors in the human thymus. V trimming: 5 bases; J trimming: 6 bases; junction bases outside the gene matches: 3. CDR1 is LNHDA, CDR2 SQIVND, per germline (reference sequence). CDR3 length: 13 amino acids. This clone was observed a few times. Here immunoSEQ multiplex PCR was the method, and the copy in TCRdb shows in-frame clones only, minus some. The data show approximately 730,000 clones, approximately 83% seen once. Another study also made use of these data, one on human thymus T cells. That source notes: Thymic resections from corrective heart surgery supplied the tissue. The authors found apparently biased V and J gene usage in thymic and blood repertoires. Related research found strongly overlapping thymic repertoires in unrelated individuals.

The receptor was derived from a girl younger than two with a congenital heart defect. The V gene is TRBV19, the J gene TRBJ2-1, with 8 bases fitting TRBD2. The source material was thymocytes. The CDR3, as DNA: TGTGCCAGTAGTCCACGGGGGGGCAATGAGCAGTTCTTC. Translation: CASSPRGGNEQFF.